This T cell receptor beta chain was recorded in a study of blood T cell repertoires in COVID-19. At the level of the study: Nucleic acid was either cDNA or gDNA, and it came from T cells, B-cell-depleted T cells, or PBMCs.

The repertoire was sequenced with immunoSEQ multiplex PCR; TCRdb's copy has only in-frame clones and lacks some. The sample shows 200,000 to 250,000 clones, about nine tenths of them seen only once. Trimming removed 0 bases at V and 4 bases at J, with 15 bases between. The CDR3 is 16 residues long. In germline, CDR1 is SGHNT, CDR2 YYREEE (reference sequence). The sample comprised peripheral blood. The receptor comes from a man in his 60s who had recovered from COVID-19. The chain recombines TRBV5-4 with TRBJ2-3; D is perhaps TRBD2 (5 bases). The CDR3 here is CASSLARGLLPDTQYF. In DNA, the CDR3 is TGTGCCAGCAGCTTGGCGAGAGGACTCCTGCCAGATACGCAGTATTTT. Full variable domain (remainder filled in from reference TRBV5-4 and TRBJ2-3): ETGVTQSPTHLIKTRGQQVTLRCSSQSGHNTVSWYQQALGQGPQFIFQYYREEENGRGNFPPRFSGLQFPNYSSELNVNALELDDSALYLCASSLARGLLPDTQYFGPGTRLTVL.